These 27 T cell receptor beta chains were sequenced from one sample in a study of shared clonotypes between healthy human individuals. Clones were read by immunoSEQ multiplex PCR, and TCRdb kept only the in-frame ones, dropping some. The sample lists 2,100,000 or so clones; 90% to 97% were seen once. The sequenced material came from naive CD4+ T cells sorted from blood. Subset given: CD45RA+ positively selected. These receptors all come from a man younger than 35 in good health.

In regard to this clone: The sample carries other DNA sequences with the same CDR3. The V and J genes are TRBV5-1 and TRBJ2-7; D ambiguous. The CDR3 spans 14 residues. CDR1 is SGHRS and CDR2 is YFSETQ in the germline V gene. The V gene lost 4 bases and the J gene lost 0 bases, with 11 bases spanning the gap. The CDR3: CASSPGGSSYEQYF. CDR3 DNA sequence: TGCGCCAGCAGCCCCGGCGGTTCCTCCTACGAGCAGTACTTC.

This rearrangement joins TRBV5-1 to TRBJ2-5, with TRBD1 identical over 8 bases. Per the germline V gene, CDR1 is SGHRS and CDR2 is YFSETQ. Trimming removed 4 bases from V and 0 bases from J; junction bases left unmatched: 8. The CDR3 loop spans 16 amino acids. The CDR3 nucleotides read TGCGCCAGCAGCAAGCAGGGGGCGCGGGACCAAGAGACCCAGTACTTC. Protein product: CASSKQGARDQETQYF.

This rearrangement joins TRBV6-1 to TRBJ2-7; TRBD1 is a possible D gene (5 bases). Germline V CDR1 and CDR2: MNHNS, SASEGT. This CDR3 spans 15 amino acids. V was clipped by 0 bases and J by 2 bases, with 11 bases between them. The CDR3 region is CASSEAVTAPYEQYF. CDR3 coding DNA: TGTGCCAGCAGTGAAGCTGTGACAGCGCCCTACGAGCAGTACTTC.

The V gene is TRBV2, the J gene TRBJ1-1; D uncertain. This CDR3 contains 13 residues. The V gene lost 3 bases and the J gene lost 1 base, with 6 bases spanning the gap. Per the germline V gene, CDR1 is SNHLY and CDR2 is FYNNEI. CDR3 in DNA: TGTGCCAGCAGTGAGTTCACGAACACTGAAGCTTTCTTT. This codes for CASSEFTNTEAFF.

The chain is built from TRBV6-5 and TRBJ1-2; no clear D gene. CDR1 and CDR2 from the germline V gene are MNHEY and SVGAGI. This CDR3 has 12 amino acids. The V end was cut by 7 bases, the J end by 6 bases, with 12 bases between. The CDR3 DNA sequence: TGTGCCAGCACCGTGGGAGGGCATGGCTACACCTTC. Its translation is CASTVGGHGYTF.

This clone was observed once. The chain couples TRBV19 to TRBJ1-6; TRBD1 is a possible D gene (6 bases). Germline CDR1 reads LNHDA; CDR2 reads SQIVND (reference sequence). The ends were cut back, 5 bases at V and 7 bases at J, with 15 bases in the middle. The CDR3 has 15 residues. CDR3 sequence reads: CASSPLTGANSPLHF. Here the CDR3 DNA reads TGTGCCAGTAGTCCCTTGACAGGAGCCAATTCACCCCTCCACTTT.

The CDR3 sequence is CAWSRSTPAFSYEQYF. The CDR3 coding sequence is TGTGCCTGGAGTCGGTCTACTCCGGCCTTCTCCTACGAGCAGTACTTC. V usage is TRBV30 and J usage is TRBJ2-7; D not resolved. Trimming left V 2 bases short and J 0 bases short, with 17 bases between. The germline V gene encodes CDR1 GTSNPN and CDR2 SVGIG (reference sequence). The CDR3 is 16 residues long.

As to this clone: Other DNA sequences from this sample encode an identical CDR3 as well. The chain uses TRBV2 and TRBJ2-5, with D perhaps matching TRBD2 (5 bases). Trimming pared 6 bases from V and 5 bases from J, leaving 10 bases between. The CDR3 is 12 amino acids. The germline CDR1 and CDR2 sequences are SNHLY and FYNNEI. CDR3 region: CASSETGETQYF. The CDR3 nucleotides are TGTGCCAGCAGCGAAACGGGGGAGACCCAGTACTTC.

The sample holds one count of this clone. This chain links TRBV9 with TRBJ1-2; 7 bases align to TRBD1. Per germline, CDR1 SGDLS and CDR2 YYNGEE. Trimming cost V 3 bases and J 0 bases; bases outside gene matches: 14. The length of the CDR3 is 18 residues. CDR3 protein: CASSGGGDSKDTNYGYTF. CDR3 in DNA: TGTGCCAGCAGCGGAGGGGGGGACAGTAAGGACACTAACTATGGCTACACCTTC.

The gene calls are TRBV5-1 and TRBJ1-4; 11 bases align to TRBD1. This CDR3 spans 14 amino acids. The germline CDR1 and CDR2 sequences are SGHRS and YFSETQ. V dropped 5 bases and J dropped 7; count of bases not matched to a gene: 4. For the CDR3, the DNA is TGCGCCAGCAGGACCGGGACAGGGGGTGAAAAACTGTTTTTT. This codes for CASRTGTGGEKLFF.

The chain is built from TRBV27 and TRBJ2-5; possibly TRBD1 or TRBD2 for D (5 bases each). Germline CDR1 MNHEY, CDR2 SMNVEV (reference sequence). With 5 bases removed from V and 4 bases from J, the gap between germline ends came to 11 bases. The CDR3 length is 13 residues. The CDR3 region is CASSPTGRETQYF. Written as DNA, the CDR3 is TGTGCCAGCAGTCCTACGGGGCGAGAGACCCAGTACTTC.

This clone was seen once. The rearrangement links TRBV6-1 to TRBJ1-3; D is possibly TRBD1 (5 bases). The CDR3 totals 16 residues. Germline CDR1 reads MNHNS; CDR2 reads SASEGT. With 0 bases removed from V and 2 bases from J, the gap between germline ends came to 11 bases. The CDR3 is CASSEAGVGTGNTIYF. In DNA form, the CDR3 reads TGTGCCAGCAGTGAAGCGGGGGTTGGGACTGGAAACACCATATATTTT.

The chain uses TRBV5-1 and TRBJ2-3, with 7 bases fitting TRBD2. Losses at the gene ends were 4 bases for V and 1 base for J; bases not matched to a gene: 9. The CDR3 runs to 16 residues. Germline CDR1 SGHRS, CDR2 YFSETQ. CDR3 loop: CASSPRLADGTDTQYF. The CDR3 bases are TGCGCCAGCAGCCCGCGACTAGCAGACGGCACAGATACGCAGTATTTT.

The chain joins TRBV6-6 to TRBJ2-5; TRBD1 might be the D (6 bases). The CDR3 runs to 15 residues. Trimming removed 0 bases from V and 5 bases from J, with 13 bases in between. Germline CDR1 reads MNHNY; CDR2 reads SVGAGI (reference sequence). Here the CDR3 reads CASSYSRSGEETQYF. The CDR3 region has the DNA TGTGCCAGCAGTTACTCGAGGTCAGGGGAGGAGACCCAGTACTTC.

The chain has TRBV30 and TRBJ1-1; no clear D gene. The CDR3 sequence is 10 residues long. The V end was cut by 8 bases, the J end by 3 bases, with 7 bases between. The germline CDR1 and CDR2 sequences are GTSNPN and SVGIG (reference sequence). The chain's CDR3 is CAGGYTEAFF. The DNA for the CDR3 is TGTGCCGGAGGGTACACTGAAGCTTTCTTT.

This chain uses TRBV5-6 with TRBJ1-4; D might be TRBD1 (5 bases). This CDR3 has 15 amino acids. V lost 1 base to trimming and J lost 10 bases, with 17 bases between them. Germline V lookup: CDR1 SGHDT, CDR2 YYEEEE. CDR3 residues: CASSLRQSNDRKLFF. CDR3 nucleotide sequence: TGTGCCAGCAGCTTGAGACAGTCAAATGATCGAAAACTGTTTTTT.

The chain links TRBV5-1 to TRBJ1-1; D is unresolved. Per germline, CDR1 SGHRS and CDR2 YFSETQ. V was cut by 5 bases and J by 4 bases, with 12 bases left in between. The CDR3 is made up of 13 amino acids. The CDR3 sequence: CASRMGGGTEAFF. As DNA, the CDR3 is TGCGCCAGCAGAATGGGAGGAGGCACTGAAGCTTTCTTT.

The chain links TRBV27 to TRBJ2-2, with D possibly TRBD2 on 6 matching bases. Germline CDR1 is MNHEY and CDR2 is SMNVEV (reference sequence). The V and J ends lost 6 bases and 6 bases respectively, with 23 bases between them. The CDR3 has 17 amino acids. In nucleotides, the CDR3 is TGTGCCAGCAGCCTGGACGCAGGGCGGGGAAGAGCCGGGGAGCTGTTTTTT. Protein: CASSLDAGRGRAGELFF.

A word on this clone: Other DNA variants within this sample encode the same CDR3. The chain carries TRBV5-1 and TRBJ2-7; D gene unclear. Germline V gives CDR1 SGHRS, CDR2 YFSETQ. Trimming cost V 0 bases and J 1 base, with 8 bases left between them. The CDR3 has 14 amino acids. CDR3 nucleotide sequence: TGCGCCAGCAGCTTGGTGGGATCATCCTACGAGCAGTACTTC. Encoded protein: CASSLVGSSYEQYF.

The chain combines TRBV4-2 with TRBJ2-3, with 11 bases that match TRBD2. Germline V gene lookup returns CDR1 LGHNA and CDR2 YNFKEQ. Trimming removed 1 base from V and 4 bases from J; junction bases left unmatched: 4. The CDR3 runs 16 residues. In DNA, the CDR3 is TGTGCCAGCAGCCAAGCCTTAGCGGGGGGGTCAGATACGCAGTATTTT. This translates into CASSQALAGGSDTQYF.

The gene calls are TRBV7-6 and TRBJ2-5, with a tentative D call TRBD2 (6 bases). V was clipped by 1 base and J by 5 bases, with 14 bases between them. Germline CDR1 SGHVS, CDR2 FNYEAQ. The CDR3 sequence is 15 residues long. The CDR3 sequence: CASSLVRGTLETQYF. The DNA for the CDR3 is TGTGCCAGCAGCTTAGTTCGGGGGACCTTGGAGACCCAGTACTTC.

The chain couples TRBV4-3 to TRBJ2-7; no clear D gene. The CDR3 contains 12 residues. Trimming cost V 3 bases and J 4 bases, with 7 bases left between them. Germline V CDR1 and CDR2: LGHNA, YSLEER. The CDR3 reads CASSQPLYEQYF. DNA of the CDR3: TGCGCCAGCAGCCAGCCCTTGTACGAGCAGTACTTC.

The rearrangement uses TRBV4-1 and TRBJ2-3; the match to TRBD1 covers 8 bases. Trimming at V came to 4 bases and at J to 4 bases, leaving 7 bases not matched to a gene. The CDR3 totals 15 residues. The germline gives CDR1 MGHRA, CDR2 YSYEKL. CDR3 residues: CASSLQDREADTQYF. For the CDR3, the DNA is TGCGCCAGCAGCCTGCAGGACAGGGAGGCAGATACGCAGTATTTT.

The chain has TRBV28 and TRBJ1-1; a possible D gene is TRBD1 (5 bases). The CDR3 has 15 residues. Trimming left V 3 bases short and J 1 base short, with 12 bases between. Germline V gives CDR1 MDHEN, CDR2 SYDVKM. In DNA, the CDR3 is TGTGCCAGCAGTTTCCCAGGGTTGGCGAACACTGAAGCTTTCTTT. Its translation: CASSFPGLANTEAFF.

The chain is built from TRBV5-1 and TRBJ2-7, with 12 bases matching TRBD1. The V gene end was trimmed by 7 bases and the J gene end by 6 bases; junction bases not matched to a gene: 11. This CDR3 has 15 residues. Per the germline V gene, CDR1 is SGHRS and CDR2 is YFSETQ. The CDR3 spells CASSQSGTGGLEQYF. In nucleotides, the CDR3 is TGCGCCAGCTCCCAATCCGGGACAGGGGGCCTCGAGCAGTACTTC.

In nucleotides, the CDR3 is TGTGCCAGCAGGAATAATGAAAAACTGTTTTTT. This gives the protein CASRNNEKLFF. The gene calls are TRBV6-5 and TRBJ1-4; unclear D gene. Looked up from germline, CDR1 is MNHEY and CDR2 is SVGAGI. This CDR3 contains 11 residues. Trimming removed 6 bases at V and 4 bases at J, with 3 bases between.

The rearrangement uses TRBV14 and TRBJ2-7; 8 bases map to TRBD1. The CDR3 extends over 13 amino acids. Germline trimming cut 3 bases from V and 7 bases from J; bases unmatched to any gene: 5. Germline CDR1 is SGHDN and CDR2 is FVKESK. The CDR3 loop reads CASSHLQGGEQYF. DNA for the CDR3: TGTGCCAGCAGCCACCTACAGGGGGGTGAGCAGTACTTC.